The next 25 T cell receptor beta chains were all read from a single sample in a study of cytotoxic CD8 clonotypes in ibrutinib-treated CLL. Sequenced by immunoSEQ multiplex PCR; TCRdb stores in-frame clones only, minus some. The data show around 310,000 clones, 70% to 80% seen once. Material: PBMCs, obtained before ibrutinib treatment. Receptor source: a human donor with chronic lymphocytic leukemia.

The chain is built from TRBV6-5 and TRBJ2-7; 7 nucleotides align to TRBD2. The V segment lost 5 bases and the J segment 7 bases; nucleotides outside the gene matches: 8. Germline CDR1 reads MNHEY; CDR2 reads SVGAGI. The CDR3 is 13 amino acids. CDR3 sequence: CASSGAGAREQYF. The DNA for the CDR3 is TGTGCCAGCAGTGGGGCGGGAGCCCGGGAGCAGTACTTC.

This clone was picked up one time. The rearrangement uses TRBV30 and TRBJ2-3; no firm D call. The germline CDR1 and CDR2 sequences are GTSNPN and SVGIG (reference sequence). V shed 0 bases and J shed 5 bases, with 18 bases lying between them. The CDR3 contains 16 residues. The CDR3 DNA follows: TGTGCCTGGAGTGTCCCGGGCCCCGGATGGGAAGATACGCAGTATTTT. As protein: CAWSVPGPGWEDTQYF.

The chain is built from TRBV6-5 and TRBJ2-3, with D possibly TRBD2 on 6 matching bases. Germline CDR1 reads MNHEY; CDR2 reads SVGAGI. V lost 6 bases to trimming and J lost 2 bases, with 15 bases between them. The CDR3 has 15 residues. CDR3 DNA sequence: TGTGCCAGCAGCCAGACCGGGACTGACACAGATACGCAGTATTTT. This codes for CASSQTGTDTDTQYF.

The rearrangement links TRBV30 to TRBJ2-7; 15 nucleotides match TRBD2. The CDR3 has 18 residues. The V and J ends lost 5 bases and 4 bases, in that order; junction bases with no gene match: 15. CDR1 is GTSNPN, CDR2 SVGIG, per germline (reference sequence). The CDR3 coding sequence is TGTGCCTGGGGGAGGACTAGCGGGAGGGCCGGCGGGATATACGAGCAGTACTTC. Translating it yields CAWGRTSGRAGGIYEQYF.

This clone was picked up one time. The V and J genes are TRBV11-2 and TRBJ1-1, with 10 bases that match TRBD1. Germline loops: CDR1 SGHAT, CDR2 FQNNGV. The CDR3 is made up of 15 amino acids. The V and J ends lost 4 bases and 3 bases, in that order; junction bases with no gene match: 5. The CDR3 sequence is CASSWTGGEHTEAFF. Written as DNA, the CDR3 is TGTGCCAGCAGCTGGACAGGGGGGGAGCACACTGAAGCTTTCTTT.

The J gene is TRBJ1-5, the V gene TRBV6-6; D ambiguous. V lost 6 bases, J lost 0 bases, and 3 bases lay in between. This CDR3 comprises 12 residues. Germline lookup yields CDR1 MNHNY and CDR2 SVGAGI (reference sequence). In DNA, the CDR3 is TGTGCCAGCAGAGTTAGCAATCAGCCCCAGCATTTT. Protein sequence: CASRVSNQPQHF.

Written as DNA, the CDR3 is TGCGCCAGCAGCCACACCTCCTGGACTAGCGGAAACAATGAGCAGTTCTTC. This sequence encodes CASSHTSWTSGNNEQFF. The J gene is TRBJ2-1, the V gene TRBV4-3; 10 nucleotides align to TRBD2. CDR3 length equals 17 residues. In germline, CDR1 is LGHNA, CDR2 YSLEER. Losses at the gene ends were 3 bases for V and 5 bases for J; bases not matched to a gene: 10.

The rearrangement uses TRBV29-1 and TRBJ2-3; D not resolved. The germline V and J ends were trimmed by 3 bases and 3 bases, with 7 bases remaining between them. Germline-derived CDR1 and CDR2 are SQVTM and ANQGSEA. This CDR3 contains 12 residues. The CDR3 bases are TGCAGCGTTGAGGGCGGAACAGATACGCAGTATTTT. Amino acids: CSVEGGTDTQYF.

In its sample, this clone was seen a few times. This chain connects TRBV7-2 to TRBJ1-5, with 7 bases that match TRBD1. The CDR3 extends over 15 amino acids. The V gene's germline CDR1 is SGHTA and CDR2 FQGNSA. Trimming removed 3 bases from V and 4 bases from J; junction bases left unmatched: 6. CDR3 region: CASSLTDRSNQPQHF. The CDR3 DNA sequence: TGTGCCAGCAGCTTGACGGACAGGAGTAATCAGCCCCAGCATTTT.

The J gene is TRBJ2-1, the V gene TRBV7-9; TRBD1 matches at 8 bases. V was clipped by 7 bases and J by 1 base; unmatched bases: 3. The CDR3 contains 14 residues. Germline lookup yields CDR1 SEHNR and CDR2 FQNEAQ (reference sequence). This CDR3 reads CASIGTGSYNEQFF. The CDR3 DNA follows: TGTGCCAGCATCGGGACAGGATCCTACAATGAGCAGTTCTTC. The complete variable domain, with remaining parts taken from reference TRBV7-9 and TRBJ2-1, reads DTGVSQNPRHKITKRGQNVTFRCDPISEHNRLYWYRQTLGQGPEFLTYFQNEAQLEKSRLLSDRFSAERPKGSFSTLEIQRTEQGDSAMYLCASIGTGSYNEQFFGPGTRLTVL.

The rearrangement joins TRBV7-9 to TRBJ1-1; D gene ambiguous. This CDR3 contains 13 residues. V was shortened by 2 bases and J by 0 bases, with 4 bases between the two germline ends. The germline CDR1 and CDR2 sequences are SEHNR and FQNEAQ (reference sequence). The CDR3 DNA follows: TGTGCCAGCAGCTTAAACGTGAACACTGAAGCTTTCTTT. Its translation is CASSLNVNTEAFF.

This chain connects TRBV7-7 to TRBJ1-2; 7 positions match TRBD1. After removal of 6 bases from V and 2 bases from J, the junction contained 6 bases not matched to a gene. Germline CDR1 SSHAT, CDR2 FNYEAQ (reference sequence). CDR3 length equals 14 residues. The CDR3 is CASSRLTGNYGYTF. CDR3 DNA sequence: TGTGCCAGCAGTCGCCTGACAGGGAACTATGGCTACACCTTC.

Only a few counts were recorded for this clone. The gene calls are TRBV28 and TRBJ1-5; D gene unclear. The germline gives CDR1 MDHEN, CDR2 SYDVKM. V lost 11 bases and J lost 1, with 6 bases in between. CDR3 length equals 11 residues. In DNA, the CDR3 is TGTGCCTCGAACAGCAATCAGCCCCAGCATTTT. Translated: CASNSNQPQHF.

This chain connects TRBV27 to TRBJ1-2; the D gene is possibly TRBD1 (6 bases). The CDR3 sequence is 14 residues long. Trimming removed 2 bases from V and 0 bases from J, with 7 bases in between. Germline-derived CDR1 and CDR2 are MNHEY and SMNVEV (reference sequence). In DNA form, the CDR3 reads TGTGCCAGCAGTTTAGGGGGGCCTAACTATGGCTACACCTTC. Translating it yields CASSLGGPNYGYTF.

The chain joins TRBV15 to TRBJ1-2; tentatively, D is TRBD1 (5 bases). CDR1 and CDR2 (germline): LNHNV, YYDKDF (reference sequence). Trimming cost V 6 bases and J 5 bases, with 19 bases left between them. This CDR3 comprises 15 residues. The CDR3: CATRETRGLDYGYTF. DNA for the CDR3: TGTGCCACCAGAGAGACACGGGGCCTCGATTATGGCTACACCTTC.

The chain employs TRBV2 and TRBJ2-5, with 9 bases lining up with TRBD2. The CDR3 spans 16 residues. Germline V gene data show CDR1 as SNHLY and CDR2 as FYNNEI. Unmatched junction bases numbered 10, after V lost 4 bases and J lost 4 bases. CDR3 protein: CASSGRLAGLVETQYF. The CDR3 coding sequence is TGTGCCAGCAGTGGACGGCTAGCGGGATTGGTAGAGACCCAGTACTTC.

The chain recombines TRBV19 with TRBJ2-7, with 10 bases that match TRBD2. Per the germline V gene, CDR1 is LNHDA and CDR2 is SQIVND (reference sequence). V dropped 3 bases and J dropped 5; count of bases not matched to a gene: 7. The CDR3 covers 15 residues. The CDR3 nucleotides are TGTGCCAGTAGTATTGCGGCTAGCGGGAGCCACGAGCAGTACTTC. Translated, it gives CASSIAASGSHEQYF.

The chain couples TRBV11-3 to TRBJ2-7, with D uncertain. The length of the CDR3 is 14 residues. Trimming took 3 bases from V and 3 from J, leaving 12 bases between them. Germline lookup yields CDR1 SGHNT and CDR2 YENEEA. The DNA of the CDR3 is TGTGCCAGCAGCTTGAAAGAAGTACACTACGAGCAGTACTTC. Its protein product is CASSLKEVHYEQYF. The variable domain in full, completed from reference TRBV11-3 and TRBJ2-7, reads EAGVVQSPRYKIIEKKQPVAFWCNPISGHNTLYWYLQNLGQGPELLIRYENEEAVDDSQLPKDRFSAERLKGVDSTLKIQPAELGDSAVYLCASSLKEVHYEQYFGPGTRLTVT.

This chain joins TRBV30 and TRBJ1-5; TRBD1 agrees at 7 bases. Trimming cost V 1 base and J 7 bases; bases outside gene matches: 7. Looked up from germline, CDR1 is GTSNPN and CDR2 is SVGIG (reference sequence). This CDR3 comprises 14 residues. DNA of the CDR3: TGTGCCTGGAGTGCAGAGACAGGGAACCAGCCCCAGCATTTT. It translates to CAWSAETGNQPQHF.

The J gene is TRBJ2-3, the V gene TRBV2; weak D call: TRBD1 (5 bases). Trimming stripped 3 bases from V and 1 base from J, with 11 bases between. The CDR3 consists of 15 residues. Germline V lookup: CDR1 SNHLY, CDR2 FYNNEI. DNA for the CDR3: TGTGCCAGCAGTGACCAGGGCGTCGGCACAGATACGCAGTATTTT. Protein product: CASSDQGVGTDTQYF. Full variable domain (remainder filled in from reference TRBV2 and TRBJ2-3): EPEVTQTPSHQVTQMGQEVILRCVPISNHLYFYWYRQILGQKVEFLVSFYNNEISEKSEIFDDQFSVERPDGSNFTLKIRSTKLEDSAMYFCASSDQGVGTDTQYFGPGTRLTVL.

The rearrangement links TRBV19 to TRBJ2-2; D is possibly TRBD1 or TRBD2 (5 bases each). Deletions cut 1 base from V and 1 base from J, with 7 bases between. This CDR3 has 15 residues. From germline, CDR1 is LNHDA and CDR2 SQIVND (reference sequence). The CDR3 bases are TGTGCCAGTAGTATAGTTGGGGGGAACACCGGGGAGCTGTTTTTT. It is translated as CASSIVGGNTGELFF.

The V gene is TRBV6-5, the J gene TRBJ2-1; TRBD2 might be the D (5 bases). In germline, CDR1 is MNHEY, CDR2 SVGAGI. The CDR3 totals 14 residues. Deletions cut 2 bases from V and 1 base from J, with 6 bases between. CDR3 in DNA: TGTGCCAGCAGTTACCCGGGGTCCTACAATGAGCAGTTCTTC. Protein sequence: CASSYPGSYNEQFF.

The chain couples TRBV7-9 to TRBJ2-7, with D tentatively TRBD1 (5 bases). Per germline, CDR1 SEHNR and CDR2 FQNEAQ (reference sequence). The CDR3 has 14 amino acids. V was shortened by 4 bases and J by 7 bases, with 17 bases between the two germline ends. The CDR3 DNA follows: TGTGCCAGCAGCTCCTCTGGCAGGGTGCGGGAGCAGTACTTC. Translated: CASSSSGRVREQYF.

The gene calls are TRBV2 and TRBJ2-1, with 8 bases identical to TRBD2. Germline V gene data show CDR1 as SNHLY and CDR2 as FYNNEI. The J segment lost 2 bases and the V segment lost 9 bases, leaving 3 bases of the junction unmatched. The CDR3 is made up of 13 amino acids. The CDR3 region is CARSGRTYNEQFF. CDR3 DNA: TGTGCCAGAAGCGGGAGAACCTACAATGAGCAGTTCTTC.

CDR3 nucleotide sequence: TGTGCCAGCAACCCGTCCGGGAAGAGCCACGAGCAGTACTTC. The encoded protein is CASNPSGKSHEQYF. V is TRBV2 and J is TRBJ2-7, with a tentative D call TRBD2 (5 bases). V lost 7 bases and J 5 bases, leaving 18 bases between the germline ends. CDR3 length: 14 amino acids. CDR1 and CDR2 (germline): SNHLY, FYNNEI.